The rows below give T cell receptor beta chains drawn from one sample of a study of blood T cell repertoires in COVID-19. The assay was immunoSEQ multiplex PCR, and TCRdb's table has in-frame clones only and misses some. The sample carries 300,000 or so clones, more than 75% recorded once. The sample comprised peripheral blood. The receptors derive from a woman between 40 and 55 years old who had recovered from COVID-19. CDR3s leave out the opening cysteine and the closing phenylalanine or tryptophan. A D gene is named only where the DNA matches it firmly.

-	TRBV13	TRBJ1-2	10	ASSFSQLGYT
TRBD1	TRBV29-1	TRBJ1-2	12	SVVWRASGGGYT
TRBD2	TRBV11-2	TRBJ2-5	12	ASSLMGLAGEKY
-	TRBV10-1	TRBJ1-4	12	ASSVGATNEKLF
-	TRBV24-1	TRBJ2-3	11	ATSGGGTDTQY
-	TRBV27	TRBJ2-7	11	ASSFFGGYEQY
-	TRBV5-6	TRBJ1-2	10	ASSRTGGTLA
TRBD1	TRBV15	TRBJ1-2	13	ATSRGADRGYGYT
TRBD2	TRBV5-6	TRBJ2-1	13	ASSSGLAGYNEQF
-	TRBV5-8	TRBJ1-5	12	ASSGAYSNQPQH
TRBD2	TRBV4-2	TRBJ2-7	15	ASSPAGSGDISYEQY
TRBD1	TRBV5-3	TRBJ2-3	14	ARSSGPGGMTDTQY
-	TRBV5-1	TRBJ2-7	12	ASRTLGTNYEQY
TRBD1	TRBV3-1/TRBV3-2	TRBJ1-2	14	ASSRWGQEVNYGYT
-	TRBV27	TRBJ2-1	11	ASTLLGGNEQF
-	TRBV4-3	TRBJ1-3	13	ASSQEPGTGNTIY
-	TRBV19	TRBJ1-5	12	ASSPGYSNQPQH